A single sample gave rise to the 7 T cell receptor beta chains below, sequenced in a study of T cells expressing NK-cell markers (dated by TCRdb to between 2020 and 2021). The method was 5' RACE. Sequencer: Illumina HiSeq 2000. TCRdb reprocessed the reads and lists each CDR3 protein sequence as a single entry, with no DNA. The sample table on file contains about 110,000 distinct CDR3 sequences. The top ten clones comprise about 18% of the sample. Sequencing was carried out using blood T cells: a sorted CD56 or NKG2C T cell subset, CD4+ or CD8+ T cells, or bulk PBMC T cells (not recorded which). These receptors all stem from a woman aged 18 to 75 in good health.

The chain has TRBV11-2 and TRBJ2-1; the TRBD2 assignment by TCRdb is unverifiable without DNA. Germline V gene lookup returns CDR1 SGHAT and CDR2 FQNNGV. This CDR3 contains 15 residues. CDR3 region: CASSSLAGDYNEQFF.

The CDR3 here is CSVEGPSGQVTEAFF. The chain has TRBV29-1 and TRBJ1-1; there is no DNA to check the TCRdb D call of TRBD1. This CDR3 comprises 15 residues. Germline V lookup: CDR1 SQVTM, CDR2 ANQGSEA.

The V call is TRBV5-4, the J call TRBJ2-2; TCRdb's D call of TRBD1 is untestable without DNA. The CDR3 sequence is 14 residues long. The germline V gene encodes CDR1 SGHNT and CDR2 YYREEE (reference sequence). CDR3 region: CASSLGAGAGELFF.

The chain couples TRBV6-2 or TRBV6-3 to TRBJ2-3; TCRdb proposes TRBD1, but this gene call is untestable without DNA. The CDR3 has 16 residues. Germline values: CDR1 MNHEY, CDR2 SVGEGT. This CDR3 is CASSTGTEVSTDTQYF.

This chain joins TRBV4-3 and TRBJ2-3; absent DNA, TCRdb's TRBD1 call cannot be checked. Germline CDR1 reads LGHNA; CDR2 reads YSLEER. This CDR3 is 16 amino acids long. CDR3 sequence reads: CASSGETGLSTDTQYF.

The V gene is TRBV6-4, the J gene TRBJ2-3; TCRdb proposes TRBD1, but this gene call is untestable without DNA. The germline V gene has CDR1 MRHNA and CDR2 SNTAGT. CDR3 size: 15 residues. The CDR3 is CASSDFPDEGAAQYF.

The CDR3 reads CATARGPYEQYF. The chain employs TRBV28 and TRBJ2-7. Germline values: CDR1 MDHEN, CDR2 SYDVKM. The CDR3 consists of 12 residues.